This T cell receptor beta chain is from a study of a mutant IDH1 vaccine in newly diagnosed glioma. Background on the study: During weeks 1, 3, 5, 7, 11, 15, 19 and 23, patients received eight vaccinations. The start of vaccination came 4-6 weeks after radiotherapy alone, or with temozolomide cycles. Study-wide results and limits: Variations in leading peripheral T cell clonotypes appeared to have no connection with pseudoprogression.

A remark on this clone: Its antigen is unknown.

Time point meaning: week 5, during vaccination. One vaccine dose held 300 ug of mutant IDH1 20-mer peptide and came with topical imiquimod. Libraries were prepared by immunoSEQ multiplex PCR; TCRdb keeps only in-frame clonotypes and omits some of them. The sample contains about 56,000 clones, around 89% of which appear only once. The trim removed 0 bases at V and 2 bases at J, leaving 2 bases unmatched. This CDR3 is 15 amino acids long. Germline loops: CDR1 SGHRS, CDR2 YFSETQ. Sequenced here: PBMCs, sampled from a glioma patient whose treatment included an IDH1 peptide vaccine. The V call is TRBV5-1, the J call TRBJ2-7; 10 bases agree with TRBD1. The sequence came from a woman in her thirties or forties with glioma. The CDR3 sequence: CASSLGGQGTYEQYF. CDR3 DNA sequence: TGCGCCAGCAGCTTGGGGGGACAGGGGACCTACGAGCAGTACTTC.